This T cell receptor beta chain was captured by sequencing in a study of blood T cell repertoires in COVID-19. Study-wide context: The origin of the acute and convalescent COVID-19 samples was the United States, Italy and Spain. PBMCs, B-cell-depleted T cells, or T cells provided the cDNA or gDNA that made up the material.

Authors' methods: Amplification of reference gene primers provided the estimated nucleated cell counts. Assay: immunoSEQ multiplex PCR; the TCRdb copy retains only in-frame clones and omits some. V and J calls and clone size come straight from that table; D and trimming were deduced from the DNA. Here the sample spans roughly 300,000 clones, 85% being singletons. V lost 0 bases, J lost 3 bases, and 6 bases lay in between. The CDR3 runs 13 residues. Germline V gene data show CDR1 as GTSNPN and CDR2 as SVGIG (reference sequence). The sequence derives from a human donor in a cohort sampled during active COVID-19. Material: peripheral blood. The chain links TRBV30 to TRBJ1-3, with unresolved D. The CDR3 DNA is TGTGCCTGGAGTGTTTCCCTTGGAAACACCATATATTTT. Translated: CAWSVSLGNTIYF.